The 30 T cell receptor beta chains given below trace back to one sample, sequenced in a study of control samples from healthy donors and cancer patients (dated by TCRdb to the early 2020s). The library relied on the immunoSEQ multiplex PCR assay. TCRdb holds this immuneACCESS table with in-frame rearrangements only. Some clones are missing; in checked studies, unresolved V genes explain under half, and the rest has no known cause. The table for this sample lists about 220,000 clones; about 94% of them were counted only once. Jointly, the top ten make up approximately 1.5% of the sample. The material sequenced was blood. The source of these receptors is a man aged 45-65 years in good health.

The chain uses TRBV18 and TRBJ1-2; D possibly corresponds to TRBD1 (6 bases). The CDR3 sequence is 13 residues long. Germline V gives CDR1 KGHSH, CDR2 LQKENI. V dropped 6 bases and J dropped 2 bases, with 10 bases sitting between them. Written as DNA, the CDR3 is TGTGCCAGCTCCGACGGACAGAACTATGGCTACACCTTC. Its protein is CASSDGQNYGYTF.

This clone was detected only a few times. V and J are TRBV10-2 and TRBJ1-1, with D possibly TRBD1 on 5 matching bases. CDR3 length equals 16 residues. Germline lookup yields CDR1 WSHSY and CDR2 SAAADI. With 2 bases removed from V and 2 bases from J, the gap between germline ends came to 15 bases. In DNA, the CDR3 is TGCGCCAGCAGTGAGGCCACGACAGCTAAAAACACTGAAGCTTTCTTT. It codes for CASSEATTAKNTEAFF.

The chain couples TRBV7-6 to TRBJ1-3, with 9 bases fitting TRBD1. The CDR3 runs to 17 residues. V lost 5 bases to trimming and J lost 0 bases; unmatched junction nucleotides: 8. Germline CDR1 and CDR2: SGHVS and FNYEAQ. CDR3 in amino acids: CASSPWTGASSGNTIYF. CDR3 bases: TGTGCCAGCAGCCCCTGGACAGGGGCCAGCTCTGGAAACACCATATATTTT.

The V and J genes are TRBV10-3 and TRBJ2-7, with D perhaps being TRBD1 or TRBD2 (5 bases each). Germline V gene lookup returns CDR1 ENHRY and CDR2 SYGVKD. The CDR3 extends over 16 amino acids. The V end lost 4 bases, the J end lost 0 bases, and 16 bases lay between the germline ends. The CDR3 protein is CAISGYSVGDSYEQYF. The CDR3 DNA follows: TGTGCCATCAGTGGGTACAGTGTGGGGGACTCCTACGAGCAGTACTTC.

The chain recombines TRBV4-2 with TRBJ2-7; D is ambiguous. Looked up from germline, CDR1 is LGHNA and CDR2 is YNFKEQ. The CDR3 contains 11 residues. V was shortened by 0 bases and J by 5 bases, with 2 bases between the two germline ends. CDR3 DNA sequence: TGTGCCAGCAGCCAAGATAACGAGCAGTACTTC. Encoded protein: CASSQDNEQYF.

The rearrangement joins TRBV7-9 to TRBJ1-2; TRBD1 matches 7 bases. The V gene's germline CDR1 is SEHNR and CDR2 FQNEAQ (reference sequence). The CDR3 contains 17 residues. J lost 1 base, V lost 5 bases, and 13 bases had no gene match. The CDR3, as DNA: TGTGCCAGCAGCCTCCCGGACAGGAGCACCAATAACTATGGCTACACCTTC. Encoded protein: CASSLPDRSTNNYGYTF.

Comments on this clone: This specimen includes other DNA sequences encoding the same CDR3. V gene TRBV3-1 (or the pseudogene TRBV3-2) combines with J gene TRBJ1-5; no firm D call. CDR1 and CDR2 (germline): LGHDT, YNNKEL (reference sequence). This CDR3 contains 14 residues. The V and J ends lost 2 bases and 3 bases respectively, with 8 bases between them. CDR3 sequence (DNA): TGTGCCAGCAGCCAATCGCAGGCCAATCAGCCCCAGCATTTT. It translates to CASSQSQANQPQHF.

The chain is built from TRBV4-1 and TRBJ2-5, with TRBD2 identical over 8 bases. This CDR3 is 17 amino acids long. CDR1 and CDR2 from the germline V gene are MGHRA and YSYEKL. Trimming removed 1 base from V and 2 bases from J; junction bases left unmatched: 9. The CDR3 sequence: CASSQGSSGGYQETQYF. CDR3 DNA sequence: TGCGCCAGCAGCCAAGGTTCGAGCGGGGGCTATCAAGAGACCCAGTACTTC.

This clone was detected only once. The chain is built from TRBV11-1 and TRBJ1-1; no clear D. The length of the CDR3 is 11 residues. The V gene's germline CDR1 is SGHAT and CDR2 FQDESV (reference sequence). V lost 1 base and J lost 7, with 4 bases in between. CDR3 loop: CASSLVGEAFF. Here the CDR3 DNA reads TGTGCCAGCAGCTTAGTAGGTGAAGCTTTCTTT. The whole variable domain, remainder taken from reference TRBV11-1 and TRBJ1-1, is EAEVAQSPRYKITEKSQAVAFWCDPISGHATLYWYRQILGQGPELLVQFQDESVVDDSQLPKDRFSAERLKGVDSTLKIQPAELGDSAMYLCASSLVGEAFFGQGTRLTVV.

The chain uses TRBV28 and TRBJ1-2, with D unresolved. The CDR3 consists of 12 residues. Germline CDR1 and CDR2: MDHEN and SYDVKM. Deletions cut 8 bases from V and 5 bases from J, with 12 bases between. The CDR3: CASGNVGYGYTF. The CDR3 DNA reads TGTGCCAGCGGCAACGTCGGATATGGCTACACCTTC.

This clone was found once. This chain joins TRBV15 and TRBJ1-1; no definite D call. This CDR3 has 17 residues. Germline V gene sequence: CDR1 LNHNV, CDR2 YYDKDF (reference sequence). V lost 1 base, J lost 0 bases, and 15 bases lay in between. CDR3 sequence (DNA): TGTGCCACCAGCAGAGGTTCCGCCTCATTCATGAACACTGAAGCTTTCTTT. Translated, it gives CATSRGSASFMNTEAFF. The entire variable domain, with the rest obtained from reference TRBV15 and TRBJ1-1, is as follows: DAMVIQNPRYQVTQFGKPVTLSCSQTLNHNVMYWYQQKSSQAPKLLFHYYDKDFNNEADTPDNFQSRRPNTSFCFLDIRSPGLGDTAMYLCATSRGSASFMNTEAFFGQGTRLTVV.

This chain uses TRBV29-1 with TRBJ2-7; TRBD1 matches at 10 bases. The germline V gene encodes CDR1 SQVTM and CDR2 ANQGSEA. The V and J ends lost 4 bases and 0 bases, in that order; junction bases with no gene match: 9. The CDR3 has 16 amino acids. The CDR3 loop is CSVGDRGHLGSYEQYF. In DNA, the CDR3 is TGCAGCGTTGGAGACAGGGGGCATTTAGGCTCCTACGAGCAGTACTTC.

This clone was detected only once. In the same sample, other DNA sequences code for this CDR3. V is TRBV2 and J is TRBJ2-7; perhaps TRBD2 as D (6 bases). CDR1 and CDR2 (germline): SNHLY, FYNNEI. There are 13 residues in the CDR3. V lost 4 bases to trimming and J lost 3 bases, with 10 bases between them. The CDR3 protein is CASSAVRGYEQYV. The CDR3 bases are TGTGCCAGCAGTGCCGTGCGGGGCTACGAGCAGTACGTC.

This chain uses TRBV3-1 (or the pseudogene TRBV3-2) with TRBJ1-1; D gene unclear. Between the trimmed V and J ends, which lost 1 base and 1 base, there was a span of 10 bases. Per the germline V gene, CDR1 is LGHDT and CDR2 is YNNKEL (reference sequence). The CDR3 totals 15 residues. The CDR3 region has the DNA TGTGCCAGCAGCCAAGTTACGGCGGGGAACACTGAAGCTTTCTTT. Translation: CASSQVTAGNTEAFF.

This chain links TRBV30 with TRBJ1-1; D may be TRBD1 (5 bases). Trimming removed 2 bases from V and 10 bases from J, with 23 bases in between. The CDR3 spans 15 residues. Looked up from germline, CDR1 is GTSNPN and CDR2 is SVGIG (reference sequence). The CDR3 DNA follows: TGTGCCTGGAGTTTCCCCGACAGCCGTGGGTTTGGAGCTTTCTTT. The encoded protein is CAWSFPDSRGFGAFF.

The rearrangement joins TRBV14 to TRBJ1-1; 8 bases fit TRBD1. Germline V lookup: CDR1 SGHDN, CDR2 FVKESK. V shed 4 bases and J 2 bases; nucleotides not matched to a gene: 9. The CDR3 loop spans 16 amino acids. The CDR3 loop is CASSLSTGTGNTEAFF. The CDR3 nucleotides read TGTGCCAGCAGCCTATCAACCGGGACAGGCAACACTGAAGCTTTCTTT. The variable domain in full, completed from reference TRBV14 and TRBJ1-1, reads EAGVTQFPSHSVIEKGQTVTLRCDPISGHDNLYWYRRVMGKEIKFLLHFVKESKQDESGMPNNRFLAERTGGTYSTLKVQPAELEDSGVYFCASSLSTGTGNTEAFFGQGTRLTVV.

The CDR3 bases are TGTGCCAGCAGTTTTAAGGGAGAGGGCCTCTCTGGAAACACCATATATTTT. Protein product: CASSFKGEGLSGNTIYF. This chain links TRBV27 with TRBJ1-3; D gene uncertain. CDR1 and CDR2 (germline): MNHEY, SMNVEV (reference sequence). The V end was cut by 3 bases, the J end by 0 bases, with 15 bases between. The CDR3 length is 17 residues.

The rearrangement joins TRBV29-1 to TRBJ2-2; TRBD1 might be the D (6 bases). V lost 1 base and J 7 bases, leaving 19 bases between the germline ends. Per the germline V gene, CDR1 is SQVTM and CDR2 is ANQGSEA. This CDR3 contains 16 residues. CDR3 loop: CSVEVWGGTRDGELFF. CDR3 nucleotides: TGCAGCGTTGAAGTGTGGGGTGGGACAAGGGACGGGGAGCTGTTTTTT.

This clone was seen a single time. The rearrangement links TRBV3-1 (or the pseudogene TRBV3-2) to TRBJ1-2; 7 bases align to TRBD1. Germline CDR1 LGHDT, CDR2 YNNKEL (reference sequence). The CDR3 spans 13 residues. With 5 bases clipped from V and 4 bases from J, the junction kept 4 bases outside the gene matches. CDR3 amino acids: CASSSGQFYGYTF. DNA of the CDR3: TGTGCCAGCAGCTCGGGACAGTTCTATGGCTACACCTTC.

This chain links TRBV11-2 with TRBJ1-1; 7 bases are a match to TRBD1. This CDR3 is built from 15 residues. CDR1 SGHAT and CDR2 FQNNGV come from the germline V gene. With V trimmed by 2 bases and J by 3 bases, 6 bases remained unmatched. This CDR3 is CASSLMTGRDTEAFF. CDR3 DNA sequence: TGTGCCAGCAGCTTAATGACAGGGCGGGACACTGAAGCTTTCTTT.

The CDR3 sequence is CASSVTGFLSNYGYTF. CDR3 nucleotide sequence: TGTGCCAGCAGCGTAACAGGGTTCTTAAGTAACTATGGCTACACCTTC. V usage is TRBV7-2 and J usage is TRBJ1-2, with D perhaps TRBD1 (6 bases). The CDR3 is 16 residues long. V dropped 5 bases and J dropped 1 base, with 17 bases sitting between them. Germline assignment: CDR1 SGHTA and CDR2 FQGNSA.

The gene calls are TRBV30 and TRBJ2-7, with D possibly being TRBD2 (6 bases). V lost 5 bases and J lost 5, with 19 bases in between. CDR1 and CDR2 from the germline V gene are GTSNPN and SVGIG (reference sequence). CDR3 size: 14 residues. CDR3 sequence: CAWSAGNPYNEQYF. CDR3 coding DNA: TGTGCCTGGTCTGCGGGGAACCCTTACAACGAGCAGTACTTC. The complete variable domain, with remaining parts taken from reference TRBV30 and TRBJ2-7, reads SQTIHQWPATLVQPVGSPLSLECTVEGTSNPNLYWYRQAAGRGLQLLFYSVGIGQISSEVPQNLSASRPQDRQFILSSKKLLLSDSGFYLCAWSAGNPYNEQYFGPGTRLTVT.

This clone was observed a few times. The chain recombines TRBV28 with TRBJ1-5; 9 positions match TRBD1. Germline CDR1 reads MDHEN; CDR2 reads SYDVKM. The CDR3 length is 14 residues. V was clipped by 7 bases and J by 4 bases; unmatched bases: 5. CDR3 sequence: CASISDRGNQPQHF. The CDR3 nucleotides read TGTGCCAGCATTTCGGACAGGGGAAATCAGCCCCAGCATTTT.

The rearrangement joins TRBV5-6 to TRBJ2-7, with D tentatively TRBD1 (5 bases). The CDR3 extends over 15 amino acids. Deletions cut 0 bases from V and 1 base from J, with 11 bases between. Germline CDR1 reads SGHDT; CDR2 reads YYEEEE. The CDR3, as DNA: TGTGCCAGCAGCTTGGACAGGTCACCTTCCTACGAGCAGTACGTC. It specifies CASSLDRSPSYEQYV.

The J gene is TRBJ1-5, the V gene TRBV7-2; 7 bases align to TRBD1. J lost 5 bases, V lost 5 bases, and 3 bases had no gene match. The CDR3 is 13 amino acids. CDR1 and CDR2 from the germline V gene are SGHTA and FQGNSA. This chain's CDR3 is CASSRQGDQPQHF. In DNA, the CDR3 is TGTGCCAGCAGCAGGCAGGGGGATCAGCCCCAGCATTTT.

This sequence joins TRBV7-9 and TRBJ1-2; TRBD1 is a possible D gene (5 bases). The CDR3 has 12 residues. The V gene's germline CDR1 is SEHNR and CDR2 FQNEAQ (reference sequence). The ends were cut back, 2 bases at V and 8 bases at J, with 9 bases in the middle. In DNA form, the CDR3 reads TGTGCCAGCAGCTTAATAGGGGTGGGCTACACCTTC. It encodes CASSLIGVGYTF.

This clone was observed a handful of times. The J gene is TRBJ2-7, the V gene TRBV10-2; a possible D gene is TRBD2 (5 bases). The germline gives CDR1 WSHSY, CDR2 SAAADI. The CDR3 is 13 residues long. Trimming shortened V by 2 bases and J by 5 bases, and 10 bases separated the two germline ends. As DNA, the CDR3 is TGCGCCAGCAGTGAGCCGGGAATCCACGAGCAGTACGTC. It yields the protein CASSEPGIHEQYV.

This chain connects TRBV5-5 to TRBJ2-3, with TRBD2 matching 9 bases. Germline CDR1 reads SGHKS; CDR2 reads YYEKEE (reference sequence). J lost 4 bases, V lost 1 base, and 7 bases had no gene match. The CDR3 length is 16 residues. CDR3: CASSLMGGGAADTQYF. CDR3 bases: TGTGCCAGCAGCTTGATGGGCGGGGGGGCCGCAGATACGCAGTATTTT.

The chain's CDR3 is CASSFTGGTYEQYF. DNA of the CDR3: TGTGCCAGCAGTTTCACAGGGGGGACCTACGAGCAGTACTTC. The chain is built from TRBV7-2 and TRBJ2-7, with 8 bases identical to TRBD1. The trim removed 6 bases at V and 2 bases at J, leaving 6 bases unmatched. Germline V CDR1 and CDR2: SGHTA, FQGNSA. The CDR3 sequence is 14 residues long.

This CDR3 is CASSPSSGTATYEQYF. The CDR3 nucleotides are TGTGCCAGCAGCCCTAGCTCCGGGACGGCTACCTACGAGCAGTACTTC. This chain joins TRBV7-2 and TRBJ2-7; D is possibly TRBD1 or TRBD2 (5 bases each). V dropped 5 bases and J dropped 2 bases, with 19 bases sitting between them. CDR1 and CDR2 (germline): SGHTA, FQGNSA. CDR3 length: 16 amino acids. The complete variable domain, with remaining parts taken from reference TRBV7-2 and TRBJ2-7, reads GAGVSQSPSNKVTEKGKDVELRCDPISGHTALYWYRQSLGQGLEFLIYFQGNSAPDKSGLPSDRFSAERTGGSVSTLTIQRTQQEDSAVYLCASSPSSGTATYEQYFGPGTRLTVT.